This passage covers 18 T cell receptor beta chains from one sample sequenced in a study of T cell clonotyping in hematopoietic cell transplantation. Clones were sequenced by immunoSEQ multiplex PCR, and TCRdb holds only the in-frame ones, with some missing. The data show some 45,000 clones, 82% seen once. Time point specified: recipient sample about 28 days before transplant, after cytoreduction. This material consisted of peripheral blood mononuclear cells, taken before stem cell transplant. Receptors originate from a man aged 60-69 years with myelodysplastic syndrome. Some clones in this sample may be carry-over from other donors' samples.

The chain is built from TRBV6-5 and TRBJ1-4, with D unresolved. V was trimmed by 6 bases and J by 0 bases, leaving 8 bases between them. CDR3 length: 14 amino acids. CDR1 and CDR2 from the germline V gene are MNHEY and SVGAGI. The DNA of the CDR3 is TGTGCCAGCAGCCCCATTTCAACTAATGAAAAACTGTTTTTT. Its translation: CASSPISTNEKLFF.

The V and J genes are TRBV28 and TRBJ1-1, with D uncertain. Per the germline V gene, CDR1 is MDHEN and CDR2 is SYDVKM. The CDR3 consists of 11 residues. The germline V and J ends were trimmed by 8 bases and 11 bases, with 15 bases remaining between them. The CDR3 loop reads CASSDLFRAFF. The DNA of the CDR3 is TGTGCCAGCTCCGACCTTTTTCGGGCTTTCTTT.

The chain uses TRBV4-2 and TRBJ2-1; D gene ambiguous. The CDR3 has 15 residues. The germline CDR1 and CDR2 sequences are LGHNA and YNFKEQ. The V gene lost 5 bases and the J gene lost 3 bases, with 14 bases spanning the gap. The CDR3 loop is CASSRQLGDYNEQFF. The CDR3, as DNA: TGTGCCAGCAGCAGGCAGTTAGGAGACTACAATGAGCAGTTCTTC.

This chain uses TRBV2 with TRBJ2-4; tentatively, D is TRBD1 (6 bases). Looked up from germline, CDR1 is SNHLY and CDR2 is FYNNEI. CDR3 length equals 18 residues. V lost 2 bases to trimming and J lost 0 bases, with 17 bases between them. CDR3 nucleotides: TGTGCCAGCAGTGAAAGGGGCAGGGGCGCGGGAGCCAAAAACATTCAGTACTTC. Protein: CASSERGRGAGAKNIQYF.

V and J are TRBV4-3 and TRBJ1-1, with D unclear. Trimming removed 0 bases from V and 0 bases from J, with 11 bases in between. Germline CDR1 is LGHNA and CDR2 is YSLEER. This CDR3 has 16 residues. The CDR3 DNA reads TGCGCCAGCAGCCAAGACTGGTTAGAGATGAACACTGAAGCTTTCTTT. It is translated as CASSQDWLEMNTEAFF.

The CDR3: CASSWGTGSYEQYF. CDR3 in DNA: TGTGCCAGCAGCTGGGGGACAGGTTCCTACGAGCAGTACTTC. The V call is TRBV7-2, the J call TRBJ2-7; TRBD1 matches 8 bases. The trim removed 4 bases at V and 1 base at J, leaving 3 bases unmatched. The CDR3 totals 14 residues. Germline lookup yields CDR1 SGHTA and CDR2 FQGNSA.

The chain uses TRBV2 and TRBJ1-1; D not certain. The CDR3 totals 15 residues. CDR1 and CDR2 from the germline V gene are SNHLY and FYNNEI. V lost 6 bases to trimming and J lost 2 bases, with 16 bases between them. In nucleotides, the CDR3 is TGTGCCAGCAGCGCCCGTCGGCGGGCTAACACTGAAGCTTTCTTT. Its protein is CASSARRRANTEAFF. Variable domain in full (rest from reference TRBV2 and TRBJ1-1): EPEVTQTPSHQVTQMGQEVILRCVPISNHLYFYWYRQILGQKVEFLVSFYNNEISEKSEIFDDQFSVERPDGSNFTLKIRSTKLEDSAMYFCASSARRRANTEAFFGQGTRLTVV.

The chain joins TRBV19 to TRBJ1-4; a possible D gene is TRBD1 (5 bases). Trimming stripped 9 bases from V and 7 bases from J, with 18 bases between. The CDR3 length is 14 residues. The germline V gene has CDR1 LNHDA and CDR2 SQIVND (reference sequence). This CDR3 reads CASSIGGSPEKLFF. The CDR3 DNA is TGTGCCAGCAGCATTGGGGGAAGCCCTGAAAAACTGTTTTTT.

V usage is TRBV19 and J usage is TRBJ1-1, with TRBD1 matching over 10 bases. CDR3 length equals 13 residues. Trimming took 10 bases from V and 1 from J; bases not matched to a gene: 3. CDR1 LNHDA and CDR2 SQIVND come from the germline V gene (reference sequence). CDR3 loop: CATGTGENTEAFF. The CDR3 DNA reads as TGTGCCACCGGGACAGGGGAGAACACTGAAGCTTTCTTT.

This rearrangement joins TRBV14 to TRBJ2-3, with TRBD2 as a possible D gene (6 bases). CDR3 size: 19 residues. The V gene's germline CDR1 is SGHDN and CDR2 FVKESK. The ends were cut back, 1 base at V and 2 bases at J, with 22 bases in the middle. The CDR3 DNA is TGTGCCAGCAGCCAAGGACTAGGACGATACTTAACCCCCACAGATACGCAGTATTTT. Its translation: CASSQGLGRYLTPTDTQYF.

The count of this clone is one. The chain links TRBV7-9 to TRBJ2-7, with D maybe TRBD1 (5 bases). The ends were cut back, 5 bases at V and 2 bases at J, with 13 bases in the middle. The CDR3 totals 14 residues. CDR1 and CDR2 from the germline V gene are SEHNR and FQNEAQ (reference sequence). The CDR3 DNA is TGTGCCAGCAGCCCGCCAGGGTTCGCCTACGAGCAGTACTTC. This gives the protein CASSPPGFAYEQYF.

V is TRBV6-5 and J is TRBJ2-2; 7 bases fit TRBD2. After removal of 5 bases from V and 6 bases from J, the junction contained 9 bases not matched to a gene. The CDR3 loop spans 15 amino acids. Germline CDR1 and CDR2: MNHEY and SVGAGI. CDR3: CASSKPGLNAGELFF. The CDR3 DNA follows: TGTGCCAGCAGTAAACCGGGACTAAACGCCGGGGAGCTGTTTTTT.

This clone was detected only once. The rearrangement uses TRBV7-9 and TRBJ1-1; D may be TRBD1 (5 bases). This CDR3 is 17 amino acids long. Trimming stripped 1 base from V and 0 bases from J, with 15 bases between. Per germline, CDR1 SEHNR and CDR2 FQNEAQ (reference sequence). CDR3 loop: CASSLDVTVNMNTEAFF. CDR3 nucleotides: TGTGCCAGCAGCTTAGATGTGACAGTTAATATGAACACTGAAGCTTTCTTT.

In the case of this clone: One junction end disagrees with the germline gene, perhaps due to a read error. The chain couples TRBV6-6 to TRBJ2-7, with no clear D. The CDR3 sequence is 12 residues long. Germline CDR1 is MNHNY and CDR2 is SVGAGI (reference sequence). The CDR3 DNA reads as TGTGCCAGCATTTACGAAACGGGCGAGCAGTACTTC. This sequence encodes CASIYETGEQYF.

V is TRBV2 and J is TRBJ1-2, with 8 bases matching TRBD1. The V gene's germline CDR1 is SNHLY and CDR2 FYNNEI. Unmatched junction bases numbered 11, after V lost 10 bases and J lost 4 bases. The CDR3 totals 14 residues. DNA of the CDR3: TGTGCCACCAAGGACAGGGTAAATTCCTATGGCTACACCTTC. Encoded protein: CATKDRVNSYGYTF.

This clone was found a few times. This chain uses TRBV6-6 with TRBJ1-3; no clear D gene. This CDR3 region has 15 residues. Germline V lookup: CDR1 MNHNY, CDR2 SVGAGI (reference sequence). V lost 4 bases to trimming and J lost 0 bases, with 10 bases between them. CDR3 in amino acids: CASSSKLSSGNTIYF. CDR3 sequence (DNA): TGTGCCAGCAGTTCTAAACTCTCCTCTGGAAACACCATATATTTT.

This sequence joins TRBV6-5 and TRBJ2-5, with a tentative D call TRBD2 (6 bases). V shed 6 bases and J shed 3 bases, with 14 bases lying between them. CDR1 and CDR2 (germline): MNHEY, SVGAGI. The CDR3 is made up of 14 amino acids. DNA for the CDR3: TGTGCCAGCAGACCGACGTGGGGGGAAGAGACCCAGTACTTC. Residues: CASRPTWGEETQYF.

This sequence joins TRBV6-4 and TRBJ1-5, with TRBD1 matching 10 bases. This CDR3 comprises 14 residues. CDR1 and CDR2 from the germline V gene are MRHNA and SNTAGT. J was trimmed by 8 bases and V by 9 bases; bases with no gene match: 10. The CDR3 region is CAREGGTGVEPQHF. In nucleotides, the CDR3 is TGTGCCAGGGAAGGCGGGACAGGGGTCGAGCCCCAGCATTTT.